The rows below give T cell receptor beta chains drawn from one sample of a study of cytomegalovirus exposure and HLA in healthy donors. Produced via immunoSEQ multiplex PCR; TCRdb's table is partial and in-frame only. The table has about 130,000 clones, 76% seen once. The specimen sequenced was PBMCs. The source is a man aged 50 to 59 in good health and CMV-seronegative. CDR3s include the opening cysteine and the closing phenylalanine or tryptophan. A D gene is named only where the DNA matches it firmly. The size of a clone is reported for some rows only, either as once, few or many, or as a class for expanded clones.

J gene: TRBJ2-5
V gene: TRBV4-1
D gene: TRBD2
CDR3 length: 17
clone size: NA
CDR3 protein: CASSQGGWAGGQETQYF
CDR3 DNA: TGCGCCAGCAGCCAGGGGGGATGGGCGGGGGGGCAAGAGACCCAGTACTTC

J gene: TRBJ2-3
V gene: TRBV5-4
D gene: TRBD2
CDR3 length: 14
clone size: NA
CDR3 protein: CASSWTSSTDTQYF
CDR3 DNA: TGTGCCAGCAGCTGGACTAGTAGCACAGATACGCAGTATTTT

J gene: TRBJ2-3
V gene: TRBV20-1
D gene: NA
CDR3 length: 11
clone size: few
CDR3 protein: CSATPRDTQYF
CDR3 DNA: TGCAGTGCTACGCCTAGGGATACGCAGTATTTT

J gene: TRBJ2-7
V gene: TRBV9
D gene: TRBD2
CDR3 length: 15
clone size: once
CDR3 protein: CASSSSSLAGGEQYF
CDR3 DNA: TGTGCCAGCAGCTCTAGCTCCCTAGCGGGGGGCGAGCAGTACTTC

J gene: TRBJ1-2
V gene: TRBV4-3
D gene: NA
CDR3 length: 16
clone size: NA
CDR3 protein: CASSQDPSRGLYGYTF
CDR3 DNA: TGCGCCAGCAGCCAAGATCCTAGCCGGGGACTCTATGGCTACACCTTC

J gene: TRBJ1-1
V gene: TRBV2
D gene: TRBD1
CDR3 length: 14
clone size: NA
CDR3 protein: CAEEGQGTLGGAFF
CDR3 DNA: TGTGCTGAGGAGGGACAGGGGACCCTTGGGGGAGCTTTCTTT

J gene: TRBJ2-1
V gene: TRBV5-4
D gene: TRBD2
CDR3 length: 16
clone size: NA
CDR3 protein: CASSLDPSGGGLEQFF
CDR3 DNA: TGTGCCAGCAGCTTGGATCCTAGCGGGGGAGGTTTAGAGCAGTTCTTC

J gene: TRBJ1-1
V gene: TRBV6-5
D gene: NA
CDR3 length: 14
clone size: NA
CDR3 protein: CASSYSGGGTEAFF
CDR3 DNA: TGTGCCAGCAGTTACTCGGGGGGGGGTACTGAAGCTTTCTTT

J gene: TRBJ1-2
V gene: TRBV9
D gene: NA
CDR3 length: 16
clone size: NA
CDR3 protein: CASSVEVWTTGYGYTF
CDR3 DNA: TGTGCCAGCAGCGTAGAGGTTTGGACAACCGGCTATGGCTACACCTTC

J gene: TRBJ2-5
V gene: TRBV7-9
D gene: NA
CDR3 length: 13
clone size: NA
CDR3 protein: CASSLVGGETQYF
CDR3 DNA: TGTGCCAGCAGCTTAGTAGGGGGAGAGACCCAGTACTTC

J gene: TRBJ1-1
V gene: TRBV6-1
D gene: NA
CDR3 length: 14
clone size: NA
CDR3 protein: CASSEILVNTEAFF
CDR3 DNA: TGTGCCAGCAGCGAGATATTGGTGAACACTGAAGCTTTCTTT

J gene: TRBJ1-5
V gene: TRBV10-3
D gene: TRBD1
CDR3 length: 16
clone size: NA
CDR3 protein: CAISPETGGAGQPQHF
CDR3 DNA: TGTGCCATCTCGCCCGAAACAGGGGGCGCCGGGCAGCCCCAGCATTTT

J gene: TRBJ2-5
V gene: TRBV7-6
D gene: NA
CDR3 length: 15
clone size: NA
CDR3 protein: CASSLGQGPQETQYF
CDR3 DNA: TGTGCCAGCAGCTTAGGGCAGGGCCCCCAAGAGACCCAGTACTTC

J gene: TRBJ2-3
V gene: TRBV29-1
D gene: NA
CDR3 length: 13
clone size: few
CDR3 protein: CSVGGGSTDTQYF
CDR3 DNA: TGCAGCGTCGGTGGCGGAAGCACAGATACGCAGTATTTT

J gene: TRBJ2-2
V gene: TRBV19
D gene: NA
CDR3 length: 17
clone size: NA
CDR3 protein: CASSIRPAQANTGELFF
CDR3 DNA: TGTGCCAGTAGTATAAGGCCGGCACAGGCTAACACCGGGGAGCTGTTTTTT

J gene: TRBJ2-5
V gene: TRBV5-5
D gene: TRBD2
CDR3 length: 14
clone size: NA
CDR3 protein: CASTLRGDQETQYF
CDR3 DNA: TGTGCCAGCACCCTCCGGGGGGACCAAGAGACCCAGTACTTC

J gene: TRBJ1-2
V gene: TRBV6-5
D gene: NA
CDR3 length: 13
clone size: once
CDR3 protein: CASTQSQGGGYTF
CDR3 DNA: TGTGCCAGCACCCAATCCCAAGGGGGTGGCTACACCTTC

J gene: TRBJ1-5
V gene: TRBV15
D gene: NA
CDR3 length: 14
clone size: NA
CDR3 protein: CATSRRTSGQPQHF
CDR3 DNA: TGTGCCACCAGCCGAAGGACATCGGGCCAGCCCCAGCATTTT

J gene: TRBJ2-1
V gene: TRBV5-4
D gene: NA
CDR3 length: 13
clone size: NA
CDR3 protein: CASSLDRVNEQFF
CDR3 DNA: TGTGCCAGCAGCTTGGACAGGGTCAATGAGCAGTTCTTC

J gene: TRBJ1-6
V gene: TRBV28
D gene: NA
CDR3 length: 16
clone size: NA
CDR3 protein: CASSLWVQGSASPLHF
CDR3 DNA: TGTGCCAGCAGTTTATGGGTTCAGGGGTCGGCGTCACCCCTCCACTTT

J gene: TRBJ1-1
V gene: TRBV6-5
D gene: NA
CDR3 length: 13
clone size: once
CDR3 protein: CASSNEGTTEAFF
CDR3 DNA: TGTGCCAGCAGTAACGAGGGTACAACTGAAGCTTTCTTT

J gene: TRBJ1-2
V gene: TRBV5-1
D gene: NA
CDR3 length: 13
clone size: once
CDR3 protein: CASSFVPIQSGTF
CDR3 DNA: TGCGCCAGCAGCTTTGTTCCCATACAGTCCGGCACCTTC

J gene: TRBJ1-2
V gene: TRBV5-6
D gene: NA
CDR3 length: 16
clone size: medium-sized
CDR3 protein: CASSLPQSGDLYGYTF
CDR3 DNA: TGTGCCAGCAGCTTACCCCAATCGGGGGATCTCTATGGCTACACCTTC

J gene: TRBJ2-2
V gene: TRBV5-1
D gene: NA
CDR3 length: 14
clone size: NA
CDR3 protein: CASIPGSTTGELFF
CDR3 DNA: TGCGCCAGCATACCAGGGTCGACCACCGGGGAGCTGTTTTTT

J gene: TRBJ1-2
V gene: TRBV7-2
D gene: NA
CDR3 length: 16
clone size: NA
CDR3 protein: CASSLFGSTGSYGYTF
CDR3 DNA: TGTGCCAGCAGCTTGTTTGGGTCGACGGGATCCTATGGCTACACCTTC

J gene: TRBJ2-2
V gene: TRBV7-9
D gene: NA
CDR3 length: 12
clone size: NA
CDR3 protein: CASSLAARELFF
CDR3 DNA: TGTGCCAGCAGCTTAGCGGCACGGGAGCTGTTTTTT

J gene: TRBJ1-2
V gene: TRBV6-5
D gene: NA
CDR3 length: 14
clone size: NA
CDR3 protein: CASSYDRGGNGYTF
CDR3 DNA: TGTGCCAGCAGCTATGACCGGGGGGGGAATGGCTACACCTTC

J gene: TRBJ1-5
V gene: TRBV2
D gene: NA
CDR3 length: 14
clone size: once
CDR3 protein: CASMSGRGNQPQHF
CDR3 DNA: TGTGCCAGCATGTCGGGCAGGGGCAATCAGCCCCAGCATTTT

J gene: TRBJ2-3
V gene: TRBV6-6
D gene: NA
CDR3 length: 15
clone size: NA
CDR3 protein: CASSSPWREADTQYF
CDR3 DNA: TGTGCCAGCAGTTCACCTTGGAGGGAGGCAGATACGCAGTATTTT

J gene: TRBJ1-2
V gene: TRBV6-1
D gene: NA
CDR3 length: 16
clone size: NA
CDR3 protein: CASSELFGGREGGYTF
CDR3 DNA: TGTGCCAGCAGTGAATTATTCGGCGGCAGGGAGGGTGGCTACACCTTC

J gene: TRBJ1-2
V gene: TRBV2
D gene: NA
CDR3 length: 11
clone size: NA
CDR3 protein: CASSEVGRYTF
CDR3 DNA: TGTGCCAGCAGTGAAGTGGGGCGCTACACCTTC

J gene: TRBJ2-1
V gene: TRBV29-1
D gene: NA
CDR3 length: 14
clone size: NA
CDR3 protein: CSVDQGFSYSEQFF
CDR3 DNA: TGCAGCGTTGACCAGGGTTTCTCTTATAGTGAGCAGTTCTTC

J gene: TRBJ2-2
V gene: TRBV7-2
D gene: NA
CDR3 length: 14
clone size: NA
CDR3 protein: CASSFLPDRGALFF
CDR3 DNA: TGTGCCAGCAGCTTTTTACCAGACCGCGGGGCGCTGTTTTTT

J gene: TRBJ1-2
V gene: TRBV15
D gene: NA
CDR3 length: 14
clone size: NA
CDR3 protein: CATSRDQAIGGYTF
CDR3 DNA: TGTGCCACCAGCAGAGATCAGGCTATTGGGGGCTACACCTTC

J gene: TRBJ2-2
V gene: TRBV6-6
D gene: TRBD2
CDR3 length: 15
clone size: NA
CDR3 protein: CASTLAGRDTGELFF
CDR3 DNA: TGTGCCAGCACTCTAGCGGGGAGGGACACCGGGGAGCTGTTTTTT

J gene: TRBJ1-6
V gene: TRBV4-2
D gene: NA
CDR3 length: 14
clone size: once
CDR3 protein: CASSQDLGNSPLHF
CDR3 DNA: TGTGCCAGCAGCCAAGATCTCGGTAATTCACCCCTCCACTTT

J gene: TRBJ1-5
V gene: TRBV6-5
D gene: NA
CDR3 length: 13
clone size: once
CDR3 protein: CASGNRIGQPQHF
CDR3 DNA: TGTGCCAGCGGGAACAGGATCGGGCAGCCCCAGCATTTT

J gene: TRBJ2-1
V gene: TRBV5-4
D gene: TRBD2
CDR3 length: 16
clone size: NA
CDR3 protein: CASSAPGLAAYNEQFF
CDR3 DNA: TGTGCCAGCAGCGCCCCGGGACTAGCGGCCTACAATGAGCAGTTCTTC

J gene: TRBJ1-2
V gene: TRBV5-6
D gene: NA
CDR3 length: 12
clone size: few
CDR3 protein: CASSLDGYGYTF
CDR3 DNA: TGTGCCAGCAGCTTGGACGGCTATGGCTACACCTTC